A selection of T cell receptor beta chains follows, all from one sample in a study of T-cell memory formation after mild COVID-19. In TCRdb, the 5' RACE reads were re-called with MiXCR into one record per CDR3 protein. The sample holds 450,000 to 650,000 distinct CDR3 sequences, around 17% seen once. Sequencing input: PBMCs or a T cell subset sorted from them (not recorded which). The receptors were gathered from an adult woman who had mild COVID-19 (a few samples of this study predate the infection). Cell type and time point are not known. Both conserved end residues are part of each CDR3. D genes are given only for firm matches. Not every row has a clone size; where given, it reads once, few, many or a size class.

>TRBV20-1|13|TRBJ2-1|.|few
CSARKTNYNEQFF
TGCAGTGCTAGAAAGACAAATTACAATGAGCAGTTCTTC
>TRBV25-1|13|TRBJ1-1|.|few
CASNGQTYTEAFF
TGTGCCAGCAATGGACAGACCTACACTGAAGCTTTCTTT
>TRBV7-2|15|TRBJ2-4|TRBD1|many
CASSSQDRGIYIQYF
TGTGCCAGCAGCTCCCAAGACAGGGGGATTTACATTCAGTACTTC
>TRBV7-8|13|TRBJ2-1|.|.
CASSLDLAGEQFF
TGTGCCAGCAGCTTGGACCTAGCAGGTGAGCAGTTCTTC
>TRBV3-1|15|TRBJ1-6|.|.
CASSQARGRGSPLHF
TGTGCCAGCAGCCAAGCTCGGGGTAGGGGTTCACCCCTCCACTTT
>TRBV9|16|TRBJ2-2|.|.
CASSPPNGGSTGELFF
TGTGCCAGCAGCCCCCCAAACGGGGGAAGCACCGGGGAGCTGTTTTTT
>TRBV19|15|TRBJ2-3|.|.
CASSRRESGADTQYF
TGTGCCAGTAGTAGGAGGGAGTCAGGCGCAGATACGCAGTATTTT
>TRBV6-6|14|TRBJ1-2|.|once
CASSYSNTPGGYTF
TGTGCCAGCAGTTACTCGAATACCCCGGGAGGCTACACCTTC
>TRBV19|12|TRBJ2-7|.|many
CASSRQANEQYF
TGTGCCAGTAGTCGGCAGGCCAACGAGCAGTACTTC
>TRBV19|11|TRBJ1-1|.|.
CATQGFTEAFF
TGTGCCACTCAGGGTTTCACTGAAGCTTTCTTT
>TRBV4-3|17|TRBJ2-7|.|.
CASSQVSPGMSSYEQYF
TGCGCCAGCAGCCAAGTTTCGCCAGGGATGAGCTCCTACGAGCAGTACTTC